This is a list of T cell receptor beta chains from one sample in a study of glioma-infiltrating T cells. TCRdb redid the calling of the multiplex PCR reads with MiXCR, one entry per CDR3 protein. The top ten hold approximately 12% of the sample, which has roughly 350,000 distinct CDR3 sequences, roughly two fifths seen once. The source material was glioma tissue, nonneoplastic brain tissue, or PBMCs (not recorded which). The source is a human donor with low-grade glioma or glioblastoma, undergoing nonglioma brain surgery, or in good health (not recorded which). Both conserved end residues are part of each CDR3. Fields, in order: clone size, D gene, J gene, V gene, CDR3 DNA, CDR3 protein. A D gene is named only where the DNA matches it firmly. Size values are once, few and many counts, or a class for expanded clones, and some rows have none.

>NA|TRBD1|TRBJ2-3|TRBV20-1
TGCAGTGCTTCGGACAGGGGTCAGACAGATACGCAGTATTTT
CSASDRGQTDTQYF
>many|NA|TRBJ1-6|TRBV6-6
TGTGCCAGCAGTTACTGGACCCAACCGCCTGGTTCACCCCTCCACTTT
CASSYWTQPPGSPLHF
>many|TRBD1|TRBJ1-1|TRBV28
TGTGCCAGCAGTTTTGGACAGGGGGCTGAAGCTTTCTTT
CASSFGQGAEAFF
>many|TRBD2|TRBJ2-7|TRBV28
TGTGCCAGCAGTTTTAGCGGGAGTGACTACGAGCAGTACTTC
CASSFSGSDYEQYF
>few|NA|TRBJ2-7|TRBV27
TGTGCCAGCAGTTTCTCCCGTAACGACTCCTACGAGCAGTACTTC
CASSFSRNDSYEQYF
>NA|NA|TRBJ2-3|TRBV27
TGTGCCAGCAGCCTCGGTCCGGGGGCAGATACGCAGTATTTT
CASSLGPGADTQYF
>few|NA|TRBJ2-3|TRBV20-1
TGCAGTGCTAGATCTGAGATCACAGATACGCAGTATTTT
CSARSEITDTQYF
>few|NA|TRBJ1-2|TRBV7-9
TGTGCCAGCAGTCGGGGAGTCTATGGCTACACCTTC
CASSRGVYGYTF
>NA|NA|TRBJ2-7|TRBV4-1
TGCGCCAGCAGCACATATGACGGGTACTACGAGCAGTACTTC
CASSTYDGYYEQYF
>many|TRBD1|TRBJ2-7|TRBV6-2/TRBV6-3
TGTGCCAGCAGGGGACAGGGTGGATACGAGCAGTACTTC
CASRGQGGYEQYF
>few|NA|TRBJ2-1|TRBV20-1
TGCAGTGCTCAGTGGCTGTTAACCTACAATGAGCAGTTCTTC
CSAQWLLTYNEQFF
>NA|TRBD2|TRBJ2-5|TRBV20-1
TGCAGTACAACTCATCCGAGACTAGCGGGAGAGACCCAGTACTTC
CSTTHPRLAGETQYF
>many|NA|TRBJ1-1|TRBV20-1
TGCAGTGCTAGAGATCCCAAGAAGTCGGACACTGAAGCTTTCTTT
CSARDPKKSDTEAFF
>few|TRBD1|TRBJ1-2|TRBV20-1
TGCAGTGCTAGAGATAAACAGGGGAACTATGGCTACACCTTC
CSARDKQGNYGYTF
>many|TRBD2|TRBJ2-1|TRBV27
TGTGCCAGCAGTGTAGGGACTAGCGGGAACAATGAGCAGTTCTTC
CASSVGTSGNNEQFF
>once|NA|TRBJ1-1|TRBV5-1
TGCGCCAGCAAGGACCGCACAATGAACACTGAAGCTTTCTTT
CASKDRTMNTEAFF
>few|NA|TRBJ2-7|TRBV28
TGTGCCAGCAGTTTAGAGGGGAGCGTTTATTACGAGCAGTACTTC
CASSLEGSVYYEQYF
>NA|NA|TRBJ2-7|TRBV27
TGTGCCAGCAGACCCATCTTAGGGGACCTCCCCGGCGAGCAGTACTTC
CASRPILGDLPGEQYF
>many|NA|TRBJ2-1|TRBV6-6
TGTGCCAGCAGTTACTCTTGGGCAGCTAGCCGGGGTGAGCAGTTCTTC
CASSYSWAASRGEQFF
>many|NA|TRBJ1-2|TRBV7-9
TGCGCCAGCAGCCTTGGGAGTTATGGCTACACCTTC
CASSLGSYGYTF
>many|NA|TRBJ2-2|TRBV27
TGTGCCAGCAGTTTTATATCGTTCGAAGGGACCGGGGAGCTGTTTTTT
CASSFISFEGTGELFF
>few|TRBD1|TRBJ2-5|TRBV7-7
TGTGCTAGCAGCTTTGACAGGGGACAGGAGACCCAGTACTTC
CASSFDRGQETQYF
>NA|NA|TRBJ1-2|TRBV4-3
TGCGCCAGCAGCCAAGATACCGATGGGGGATCGGGTGGCTACACCTTC
CASSQDTDGGSGGYTF
>NA|NA|TRBJ2-7|TRBV14
TGTGCCAGCAGCTTTTCGGCTTTGGGCCCTTACGAGCAGTACTTC
CASSFSALGPYEQYF
>NA|NA|TRBJ1-1|TRBV6-6
TGTGCCAGCAGTTACCCCACCGAGAAAACTGAAGCTTTCTTT
CASSYPTEKTEAFF
>once|NA|TRBJ1-1|TRBV10-3
TGTGCCATCAGTCCCGGAAGGGACACTGAAGCTTTCTTT
CAISPGRDTEAFF
>NA|NA|TRBJ2-7|TRBV18
TGTGCCAGCTCTTACCTCGACTGGTCAAACTCCTACGAGCAGTACTTC
CASSYLDWSNSYEQYF
>NA|NA|TRBJ2-7|TRBV5-4
TGTGCCAGCAGCTTCCTGAGCGGGACATCCCACGAGCAGTACTTC
CASSFLSGTSHEQYF
>NA|TRBD2|TRBJ2-3|TRBV7-9
TGTGTCAGCAGCTTAGCGGGAGGCCGAGCGGATACGCAGTATTTT
CVSSLAGGRADTQYF
>once|NA|TRBJ1-2|TRBV14
TGTGCCAGCAGCCAAGATCGCGAGAGGGGCGAGCTAAGGAACTATGGCTACACCTTC
CASSQDRERGELRNYGYTF
>few|TRBD1|TRBJ2-7|TRBV27
TGTGCCATCTTAGACAGGGGGACCTACGAACAGTACTTC
CAILDRGTYEQYF
>NA|TRBD1|TRBJ1-6|TRBV7-2
TGTGCCAGCAGCTTAGGGACAGGGATAAATTCACCCCTCCACTTT
CASSLGTGINSPLHF
>few|TRBD2|TRBJ2-7|TRBV20-1
TGCAGTGCTATTACACACGGCCCGGGGGGCGAGCAGTACTTC
CSAITHGPGGEQYF
>NA|NA|TRBJ2-1|TRBV6-2/TRBV6-3
TGTGCCAGCAGTCTGGGACTCCGGAGGGACAATGAGCAGTTCTTC
CASSLGLRRDNEQFF
>NA|NA|TRBJ2-5|TRBV25-1
TGTGCCAGCAGTGACGGGAGAAAAGAGACCCAGTACTTC
CASSDGRKETQYF
>few|NA|TRBJ2-7|TRBV20-1
TGCAGTGCTAGAGATTCGAGCGGAGCGTACGAGCAGTACTTC
CSARDSSGAYEQYF
>once|TRBD1|TRBJ1-2|TRBV11-1
TGTGCCAGCAGCTCCAGGGACAGGGAAAAATTCGATGGCTACACCTTC
CASSSRDREKFDGYTF
>NA|NA|TRBJ2-3|TRBV2
TGTGCCAGCAGTGAGGTGCCGCGGGATTGGACAGATACGCAGTATTTT
CASSEVPRDWTDTQYF
>many|NA|TRBJ2-2|TRBV27
TGTGCCAGCCAACCACAGGGTGCCGGGGAGCTGTTTTTT
CASQPQGAGELFF
>many|TRBD1|TRBJ2-5|TRBV6-2/TRBV6-3
TGTGCCATTGGACAGGCTCGAGAGACCCAGTACTTC
CAIGQARETQYF
>few|NA|TRBJ1-1|TRBV12-3/TRBV12-4
TGTGCCAGCAGTGTTCGGAACACTGAAGCTTTCTTT
CASSVRNTEAFF
>NA|NA|TRBJ2-3|TRBV20-1
TGCAGTGATAACCGCCGAACAGCGAGCACAGATACGCAGTATTTT
CSDNRRTASTDTQYF
>NA|TRBD1|TRBJ2-1|TRBV18
TGTGCCAGCTCGTCGGGACAGGGTTACAATGAGCAGTTCTTC
CASSSGQGYNEQFF
>NA|NA|TRBJ2-3|TRBV29-1
TGCAGCGTTGACCCCCGGGCACCTTCTAGAACTGATACGCAGTATTTT
CSVDPRAPSRTDTQYF